The 26 T cell receptor beta chains given below trace back to one sample, sequenced in a study of regulatory T cells in long-lasting Graves disease. Time point defined: newly diagnosed GD, antithyroid drugs for less than 3 months. PBMC-derived RNA was used for the TCR library. Arm-PCR of CDR3 regions and iRepertoire HTBI primers were the basis on which TCR beta libraries were built. Using its own MiXCR run on the multiplex PCR reads, TCRdb lists one record per CDR3 protein. The sample carries around 480,000 distinct CDR3 sequences, under 20% recorded once. These same data were also listed under a study on T cells in Graves' hyperthyroidism and ophthalmopathy.

The sample consisted of peripheral blood mononuclear cells (PBMCs), taken at new diagnosis, from a patient treated with antithyroid drugs. These receptors came from a man aged 35 to 55 with Graves disease.

A remark on this clonotype: A far larger clone differs by one base, so this is likely a read error. V gene TRBV7-2 combines with J gene TRBJ2-4; TRBD2 matches 9 bases. The J segment lost 13 bases and the V segment lost 1 base, leaving 14 bases of the junction unmatched. This CDR3 has 16 amino acids. Germline V gene lookup returns CDR1 SGHTA and CDR2 FQGNSA. CDR3 sequence reads: CASSLGVTSGYNEQYF. CDR3 nucleotides: TGTGCCAGCAGCTTAGGCGTGACTAGCGGTTACAATGAGCAGTACTTC.

V gene TRBV10-3 combines with J gene TRBJ2-1; perhaps TRBD2 as D (6 bases). The CDR3 is 13 residues long. Germline-derived CDR1 and CDR2 are ENHRY and SYGVKD. The V gene lost 10 bases and the J gene lost 5 bases, with 15 bases spanning the gap. CDR3 DNA: TGTGCCACCCAATCGGGAGCCCACAATGAGCAGTTCTTC. Its translation is CATQSGAHNEQFF.

This clonotype has at least ten counts. This chain joins TRBV30 and TRBJ1-1; TRBD1 agrees at 7 bases. The CDR3 has 16 amino acids. With 3 bases clipped from V and 4 bases from J, the junction kept 14 bases outside the gene matches. Germline CDR1 reads GTSNPN; CDR2 reads SVGIG (reference sequence). The CDR3 protein is CAWRGGRGAGVTEAFF. CDR3 sequence (DNA): TGTGCCTGGAGAGGGGGCCGAGGGGCGGGGGTCACTGAAGCTTTCTTT.

The V gene is TRBV30, the J gene TRBJ2-2; 10 nucleotides agree with TRBD2. The CDR3 loop spans 16 amino acids. The trim removed 3 bases at V and 0 bases at J, leaving 4 bases unmatched. CDR1 and CDR2 (germline): GTSNPN, SVGIG (reference sequence). CDR3 DNA sequence: TGTGCCTGGAGCTTTCTAGCGGGAGCGAACACCGGGGAGCTGTTTTTT. Residues: CAWSFLAGANTGELFF.

This clonotype was observed a handful of times. One end of the junction varies from germline; a read error may be responsible. J is TRBJ1-4 and V is TRBV27; 8 nucleotides align to TRBD1. The CDR3 has 14 residues. Germline values: CDR1 MNHEY, CDR2 SMNVEV (reference sequence). The CDR3 loop is CTSRGQAANEKLFF. CDR3 bases: TGCACAAGCAGGGGACAGGCGGCTAATGAAAAACTGTTTTTT.

There are a few counts of this clonotype. This chain joins TRBV12-5 and TRBJ2-7; D remains unclear. Germline values: CDR1 LGHNT, CDR2 FRNRAP. There are 12 residues in the CDR3. V lost 4 bases and J 6 bases, leaving 10 bases between the germline ends. CDR3 DNA sequence: TGTGCTAGTGGTTCCGACCACTTCGAGCAGTACTTC. It encodes CASGSDHFEQYF.

The chain joins TRBV19 to TRBJ2-1, with D hard to call. CDR1 is LNHDA, CDR2 SQIVND, per germline (reference sequence). This CDR3 contains 13 residues. The V end lost 1 base, the J end lost 4 bases, and 5 bases lay between the germline ends. The CDR3 coding sequence is TGTGCCAGTAGTATAGGGAATTACAATGAGCAGTTCTTC. Translating it yields CASSIGNYNEQFF.

This clonotype was found many times. CDR3 sequence reads: CASSPKSGGGPEAFF. CDR3 sequence (DNA): TGTGCCAGCTCACCAAAGTCAGGGGGCGGACCTGAAGCTTTCTTT. The chain uses TRBV18 and TRBJ1-1, with 8 nucleotides matching TRBD1. Trimming at V came to 2 bases and at J to 6 bases, leaving 8 bases not matched to a gene. The CDR3 spans 15 residues. The germline V gene encodes CDR1 KGHSH and CDR2 LQKENI.

The chain employs TRBV20-1 and TRBJ2-3, with 7 bases identical to TRBD2. Germline V gene sequence: CDR1 DFQATT, CDR2 SNEGSKA (reference sequence). With V trimmed by 6 bases and J by 0 bases, 18 bases remained unmatched. The CDR3 consists of 18 residues. The DNA of the CDR3 is TGCAGTGCCACGGAGTTGACTTCCGGGACTACAAGCACAGATACGCAGTATTTT. Translation: CSATELTSGTTSTDTQYF.

This clonotype was detected only a few times. The genes are TRBV7-6 and TRBJ2-7, with TRBD2 identical over 8 bases. This CDR3 is built from 16 residues. J was trimmed by 3 bases and V by 1 base; bases with no gene match: 8. Germline CDR1 reads SGHVS; CDR2 reads FNYEAQ. The CDR3 reads CASSLVRAGGLYEQYF. CDR3 sequence (DNA): TGTGCCAGCAGCTTAGTCCGCGCGGGAGGACTCTACGAGCAGTACTTC.

The rearrangement uses TRBV4-1 and TRBJ2-2; the match to TRBD2 covers 8 bases. The trim removed 3 bases at V and 6 bases at J, leaving 6 bases unmatched. The CDR3 totals 15 residues. Germline V gene sequence: CDR1 MGHRA, CDR2 YSYEKL. CDR3 coding DNA: TGCGCCAGCAGCCATCCCGGGAGGGGGGCCGGGGAGCTGTTTTTT. This codes for CASSHPGRGAGELFF.

The chain couples TRBV5-1 to TRBJ2-5; D remains unclear. Per the germline V gene, CDR1 is SGHRS and CDR2 is YFSETQ. The CDR3 runs to 13 residues. V was shortened by 3 bases and J by 3 bases, with 9 bases between the two germline ends. In DNA, the CDR3 is TGCGCCAGCAGCTCCTCCATGAAAGAGACCCAGTACTTC. It yields the protein CASSSSMKETQYF.

This clonotype came up many times. The V call is TRBV10-3, the J call TRBJ1-1; 11 bases map to TRBD1. Germline V gives CDR1 ENHRY, CDR2 SYGVKD. Trimming took 3 bases from V and 5 from J; bases not matched to a gene: 11. The CDR3 has 17 residues. As DNA, the CDR3 is TGTGCCATCAGTGAAAAGGTTGGACAGGGGGCGAGAACTGAAGCTTTCTTT. Residues: CAISEKVGQGARTEAFF.

This clonotype was picked up many times. The J gene is TRBJ2-1, the V gene TRBV5-1; the match to TRBD2 covers 7 bases. V trimming: 2 bases; J trimming: 5 bases; junction bases outside the gene matches: 7. The CDR3 has 15 residues. Per germline, CDR1 SGHRS and CDR2 YFSETQ. For the CDR3, the DNA is TGCGCCAGCAGCTTCGGAACGGGGGGACACAATGAGCAGTTCTTC. It is translated as CASSFGTGGHNEQFF.

There are a few counts of this clonotype. The rearrangement links TRBV3-1 to TRBJ2-7; possibly TRBD1 or TRBD2 for D (5 bases each). The germline V and J ends were trimmed by 4 bases and 2 bases, with 18 bases remaining between them. The CDR3 extends over 16 amino acids. The V gene's germline CDR1 is LGHDT and CDR2 YNNKEL (reference sequence). The CDR3 loop is CASSLLPGTPTYEQYF. In DNA form, the CDR3 reads TGTGCCAGCAGCCTCCTTCCCGGGACGCCGACCTACGAGCAGTACTTC.

This clonotype has only a few counts. V and J are TRBV9 and TRBJ2-2, with D unresolved. Germline V gene data show CDR1 as SGDLS and CDR2 as YYNGEE. The CDR3 length is 14 residues. Deletions cut 7 bases from V and 1 base from J, with 11 bases between. Here the CDR3 DNA reads TGTGCCAGCCCCCGATTAGGGAACACCGGGGAGCTGTTTTTT. Its protein product is CASPRLGNTGELFF.

This chain uses TRBV27 with TRBJ1-5; TRBD1 matches at 11 bases. V shed 5 bases, J shed 2 bases, and the junction held 2 bases outside the gene matches. CDR3 length equals 15 residues. Germline-derived CDR1 and CDR2 are MNHEY and SMNVEV (reference sequence). The CDR3 reads CASSRGQGGNQPQHF. CDR3 nucleotides: TGTGCCAGCAGTCGGGGACAGGGGGGCAATCAGCCCCAGCATTTT.

The CDR3 here is CATSAGTSGRASEWETQYF. The CDR3 DNA follows: TGTGCCACCAGTGCCGGGACTAGCGGGAGGGCCAGTGAATGGGAGACCCAGTACTTC. The genes are TRBV24-1 and TRBJ2-5; TRBD2 agrees at 16 bases. V trimming: 5 bases; J trimming: 5 bases; junction bases outside the gene matches: 13. CDR3 length: 19 amino acids. CDR1 and CDR2 from the germline V gene are KGHDR and SFDVKD.

This clonotype was seen a few times. The V call is TRBV15, the J call TRBJ2-7; 7 positions agree with TRBD2. The CDR3 runs to 16 residues. Germline CDR1 is LNHNV and CDR2 is YYDKDF (reference sequence). Germline trimming cut 4 bases from V and 0 bases from J; bases unmatched to any gene: 9. DNA of the CDR3: TGTGCCACCAGCATTCTAGCGGCCCTTCCCTCCTACGAGCAGTACTTC. It translates to CATSILAALPSYEQYF.

This clonotype appeared a few times. The V gene is TRBV6-2 or TRBV6-3, the J gene TRBJ1-2; D remains ambiguous. V was clipped by 4 bases and J by 4 bases, with 16 bases between them. CDR3 length: 15 amino acids. Germline CDR1 and CDR2: MNHEY and SVGEGT. CDR3 region: CASSSRTTITYGYTF. CDR3 DNA: TGTGCCAGCAGTTCCAGGACGACGATCACCTATGGCTACACCTTC.

The chain carries TRBV7-2 and TRBJ1-6; the D is unclear. The V gene's germline CDR1 is SGHTA and CDR2 FQGNSA. CDR3 length equals 14 residues. The V end was cut by 5 bases, the J end by 8 bases, with 13 bases between. The CDR3: CASSPRQGYSPLHF. The CDR3 bases are TGTGCCAGCAGCCCCCGGCAAGGTTATTCACCCCTCCACTTT.

The rearrangement joins TRBV20-1 to TRBJ2-1, with D tentatively TRBD2 (6 bases). The CDR3 extends over 14 amino acids. Trimming pared 4 bases from V and 5 bases from J, leaving 15 bases between. Germline V gene data show CDR1 as DFQATT and CDR2 as SNEGSKA (reference sequence). Written as DNA, the CDR3 is TGCAGTGCTATGGGGGTAGCGGCCAACAATGAGCAGTTCTTC. It encodes CSAMGVAANNEQFF.

This clonotype has a handful of counts. V usage is TRBV5-8 and J usage is TRBJ2-2; D unresolved. Germline assignment: CDR1 SGHTS and CDR2 YDEGEE. V lost 4 bases to trimming and J lost 7 bases, with 17 bases between them. CDR3 length equals 15 residues. This CDR3 reads CASSLVRAAGGELFF. The DNA of the CDR3 is TGTGCCAGCAGCCTGGTCCGGGCCGCTGGCGGGGAGCTGTTTTTT.

The table lists this clonotype with a few counts. The CDR3 loop reads CASSARTVRGELFF. The CDR3 coding sequence is TGTGCCAGCAGCGCCCGGACTGTTCGTGGGGAGCTGTTTTTT. The chain couples TRBV9 to TRBJ2-2; possibly TRBD2 for D (5 bases). Germline lookup yields CDR1 SGDLS and CDR2 YYNGEE. V lost 3 bases and J 8 bases, leaving 14 bases between the germline ends. This CDR3 has 14 residues.

The chain uses TRBV20-1 and TRBJ2-1; D is ambiguous. This CDR3 spans 10 amino acids. Germline V gene data show CDR1 as DFQATT and CDR2 as SNEGSKA (reference sequence). V lost 3 bases and J 12 bases, leaving 9 bases between the germline ends. The CDR3 reads CSASILLQFF. CDR3 DNA: TGCAGTGCTAGTATTCTACTGCAGTTCTTC.

This clonotype was seen ten or more times. This chain connects TRBV7-9 to TRBJ2-1; D is ambiguous. The CDR3 is made up of 17 amino acids. In germline, CDR1 is SEHNR, CDR2 FQNEAQ (reference sequence). Trimming removed 5 bases at V and 0 bases at J, with 17 bases between. Here the CDR3 DNA reads TGTGCCAGCAGCCCCACCGGCCGGACGAGCTCCTACAATGAGCAGTTCTTC. As protein: CASSPTGRTSSYNEQFF.